A selection of T cell receptor beta chains follows, all from one sample in a study of blood T cells in healthy people across ages. TCRdb fed the 5' RACE reads into MiXCR, producing one record per CDR3 protein. Among approximately 800,000 distinct CDR3 sequences, about three fifths were seen once, and the ten largest hold over 20%. Sequencing was performed on blood. These receptors were taken from a man aged 30 to 39 in good health. Each CDR3 is given with its conserved first and last residue. A D gene is named only where the DNA matches it firmly. Some rows have no size entry. The others give once, few or many, or a class for an expanded clone.

V: TRBV27; J: TRBJ1-2; size: NA; D: TRBD1; DNA: TGTGCCAGCAGTTGGGACCCGCAGGGGGGCTATGGCTACACCTTC; CDR3: CASSWDPQGGYGYTF
V: TRBV3-1; J: TRBJ2-5; size: NA; D: TRBD2; DNA: TGTGCCAGCAGCCAAGAATGGCGGGGGGGCGGAGAGACCCAGTACTTC; CDR3: CASSQEWRGGGETQYF
V: TRBV6-1; J: TRBJ2-5; size: NA; D: NA; DNA: TGTGCCAGCCAGACAGGACTACAAGAGACCCAGTACTTC; CDR3: CASQTGLQETQYF
V: TRBV6-6; J: TRBJ2-3; size: few; D: TRBD1; DNA: TGTGCCAGCAGTAAGGACAGGTCTAGCACAGATACGCAGTATTTT; CDR3: CASSKDRSSTDTQYF
V: TRBV20-1; J: TRBJ2-2; size: few; D: NA; DNA: TGCAGTGGTGTCAGGGAGGACACCGGGGAGCTGTTTTTT; CDR3: CSGVREDTGELFF
V: TRBV6-2/TRBV6-3; J: TRBJ2-7; size: once; D: TRBD1; DNA: TGTGCCAGCAGTTACCCATCGACAGGGAAGGACGAGCAGTACTTC; CDR3: CASSYPSTGKDEQYF
V: TRBV6-5; J: TRBJ2-7; size: NA; D: TRBD2; DNA: TGTGCCAGCAGTTACTCAGCCAAGGGACTAGCGGGGGCCTACGAGCAGTACTTC; CDR3: CASSYSAKGLAGAYEQYF
V: TRBV7-2; J: TRBJ2-1; size: NA; D: NA; DNA: TGTGCCAGCAGCCAACCTATGGGCCGCTCCTACAATGAGCAGTTCTTC; CDR3: CASSQPMGRSYNEQFF
V: TRBV20-1; J: TRBJ1-1; size: few; D: TRBD1; DNA: TGCAGTGCTACTCCGGACAGGGAAAACACTGAAGCTTTCTTT; CDR3: CSATPDRENTEAFF
V: TRBV7-8; J: TRBJ2-7; size: NA; D: NA; DNA: TGTGCCAGCAGCACCCTAGCTTACGAGCAGTACTTC; CDR3: CASSTLAYEQYF
V: TRBV29-1; J: TRBJ2-1; size: few; D: NA; DNA: TGCAGCGCCCCAGGTAGGGGCTCCAATGAGCAGTTCTTC; CDR3: CSAPGRGSNEQFF
V: TRBV10-1; J: TRBJ1-2; size: few; D: NA; DNA: TGCGCCAGCAGTGACGGCAAAAACTATGGCTACACCTTC; CDR3: CASSDGKNYGYTF
V: TRBV12-3/TRBV12-4; J: TRBJ1-6; size: once; D: NA; DNA: TGTGCCTGCAGTTTTGAGGGGGGCCGAAATTCACCCCTCCACTTT; CDR3: CACSFEGGRNSPLHF
V: TRBV20-1; J: TRBJ2-4; size: NA; D: TRBD2; DNA: TGCAGTGCTAGCTCGTACTCCGGACTAGCAAACATTCAGTACTTC; CDR3: CSASSYSGLANIQYF
V: TRBV29-1; J: TRBJ2-1; size: few; D: NA; DNA: TGCAGCGTTGACGCGGGAACTCACAATGAGCAGTTCTTC; CDR3: CSVDAGTHNEQFF
V: TRBV5-1; J: TRBJ2-3; size: NA; D: TRBD2; DNA: TGCGCCAGCAGCTTCCAGCGGGGTCCCACAGATACGCAGTATTTT; CDR3: CASSFQRGPTDTQYF
V: TRBV6-1; J: TRBJ2-7; size: NA; D: NA; DNA: TGTGCCAGCACAGTCCCCCCGGGCGAGCAGTACTTC; CDR3: CASTVPPGEQYF
V: TRBV18; J: TRBJ2-3; size: NA; D: TRBD2; DNA: TGTGCCAGCTCACCACTCACTAGCGGGGAAACAGATACGCAGTATTTT; CDR3: CASSPLTSGETDTQYF